This T cell receptor (beta chain) appears in the sequencing data of a study of blood T cell repertoires in COVID-19. Study summary: Specimens from acute and convalescent COVID-19 originated in the United States, Italy and Spain. PBMCs, B-cell-depleted T cells, or T cells provided the cDNA or gDNA that made up the material.

Germline V gene sequence: CDR1 MNHEY, CDR2 SMNVEV (reference sequence). The CDR3 consists of 13 residues. Authors' analysis steps: How many nucleated cells were present was estimated from reference gene primer amplification. Here immunoSEQ multiplex PCR was the method, and the copy in TCRdb shows in-frame clones only, minus some. V and J calls and clone size come straight from that table; D and trimming were deduced from the DNA. The table has 150,000 to 200,000 clones, more than 75% seen once. On this clone itself: The junction differs from germline at one of its ends, possibly a read error.

The chain employs TRBV27 and TRBJ2-7; 9 bases fit TRBD1. Specimen: peripheral blood. The origin of this receptor is a man in his fifties or sixties who had recovered from COVID-19. Here the CDR3 DNA reads TGTGCCAGTAGTTTACAGGGGGCGAACGAGCAGTACTTC. Translating gives CASSLQGANEQYF.